The next 22 T cell receptor beta chains were all read from a single sample in a study of cytomegalovirus exposure and HLA in healthy donors. Repertoires were generated with immunoSEQ multiplex PCR, while TCRdb's copy carries only in-frame clones and drops some. The sample has some 340,000 clones, 87% seen once. The sequenced sample was PBMCs. The receptors derive from a woman in her 30s in good health and CMV-seropositive.

The gene calls are TRBV10-3 and TRBJ1-5, with 10 bases that match TRBD1. V lost 6 bases and J lost 5; bases outside the gene matches: 4. The CDR3 sequence is 14 residues long. The germline CDR1 and CDR2 sequences are ENHRY and SYGVKD. CDR3 DNA: TGTGCCATCAGCCTGACAGGGGGCGATCAGCCCCAGCATTTT. Translating gives CAISLTGGDQPQHF.

This clone was seen a single time. V usage is TRBV6-5 and J usage is TRBJ2-4; tentative D call: TRBD1 (6 bases). The CDR3 covers 15 residues. Trimming cost V 7 bases and J 1 base, with 14 bases left between them. From germline, CDR1 is MNHEY and CDR2 SVGAGI. This CDR3 reads CASTLYREAKNIQYF. Written as DNA, the CDR3 is TGTGCCAGCACCTTATACAGGGAGGCCAAAAACATTCAGTACTTC.

V gene TRBV9 combines with J gene TRBJ2-1; TRBD1 matches 9 bases. This CDR3 comprises 16 residues. Unmatched junction bases numbered 7, after V lost 4 bases and J lost 2 bases. Looked up from germline, CDR1 is SGDLS and CDR2 is YYNGEE. The chain's CDR3 is CASSPRTGDPYNEQFF. CDR3 nucleotides: TGTGCCAGCAGCCCCCGGACAGGGGACCCCTACAATGAGCAGTTCTTC.

This sequence joins TRBV29-1 and TRBJ2-6, with unresolved D. The CDR3 totals 12 residues. V was trimmed by 7 bases and J by 4 bases, leaving 8 bases between them. The germline gives CDR1 SQVTM, CDR2 ANQGSEA. The CDR3 bases are TGCAGCGCAATATCCGGGGCCAACGTCCTGACTTTC. This translates into CSAISGANVLTF.

The chain combines TRBV28 with TRBJ2-7; D possibly uses TRBD1 or TRBD2 (5 bases each). V dropped 6 bases and J dropped 3 bases, with 12 bases sitting between them. The CDR3 contains 13 residues. Germline CDR1 is MDHEN and CDR2 is SYDVKM. The DNA for the CDR3 is TGTGCCAGCAGCCTGGGGGTGTACTACGAGCAGTACTTC. This codes for CASSLGVYYEQYF.

The J gene is TRBJ1-2, the V gene TRBV6-5; 8 nucleotides align to TRBD1. V lost 5 bases and J lost 4; bases outside the gene matches: 6. The CDR3 extends over 14 amino acids. Germline V gene lookup returns CDR1 MNHEY and CDR2 SVGAGI. CDR3 residues: CASSARDRGYGYTF. The CDR3 DNA follows: TGTGCCAGCAGTGCGAGAGACAGGGGCTATGGCTACACCTTC.

J is TRBJ2-5 and V is TRBV2, with 11 bases lining up with TRBD2. V gave up 3 bases and J gave up 2 bases; unmatched junction bases: 2. This CDR3 contains 15 residues. Looked up from germline, CDR1 is SNHLY and CDR2 is FYNNEI. CDR3 coding DNA: TGTGCCAGCAGTGACTGGACTAGCGGGCAAGAGACCCAGTACTTC. This codes for CASSDWTSGQETQYF.

The CDR3 region is CASGSGGGELFF. CDR3 bases: TGTGCTAGTGGTTCCGGAGGCGGGGAGCTGTTTTTT. The chain links TRBV12-5 to TRBJ2-2; TRBD2 is a possible D gene (5 bases). The germline V gene has CDR1 LGHNT and CDR2 FRNRAP. The ends were cut back, 4 bases at V and 7 bases at J, with 7 bases in the middle. CDR3 length: 12 residues.

This rearrangement joins TRBV18 to TRBJ1-1; unclear D gene. The CDR3 runs 14 residues. Germline values: CDR1 KGHSH, CDR2 LQKENI. V lost 3 bases, J lost 1 base, and 9 bases lay in between. The DNA of the CDR3 is TGTGCCAGCTCACCGGCGGGTGGGAACACTGAAGCTTTCTTT. The encoded protein is CASSPAGGNTEAFF.

Comment on this clone: The same CDR3 can be traced to other DNA sequences in this sample. The chain links TRBV5-4 to TRBJ1-2, with a weak D call TRBD1 (5 bases). V dropped 3 bases and J dropped 4 bases, with 7 bases sitting between them. Germline V gene sequence: CDR1 SGHNT, CDR2 YYREEE (reference sequence). The CDR3 covers 12 residues. The CDR3 sequence is CASSSDSYGYTF. DNA of the CDR3: TGTGCCAGCAGCTCCGACAGCTATGGCTACACCTTC.

The chain recombines TRBV9 with TRBJ1-1; the D gene is possibly TRBD1 (6 bases). The germline CDR1 and CDR2 sequences are SGDLS and YYNGEE. V shed 3 bases and J shed 1 base, with 10 bases lying between them. CDR3 length: 14 residues. CDR3 amino acids: CASSEGVGNTEAFF. The DNA of the CDR3 is TGTGCCAGCAGCGAGGGGGTGGGGAACACTGAAGCTTTCTTT.

The chain has TRBV15 and TRBJ2-7, with 7 bases identical to TRBD1. The germline V gene encodes CDR1 LNHNV and CDR2 YYDKDF (reference sequence). This CDR3 contains 15 residues. J was trimmed by 5 bases and V by 0 bases; bases with no gene match: 7. DNA of the CDR3: TGTGCCACCAGCAGAGATAGTAGGGGGCTCCACGAGCAGTACTTC. Its protein is CATSRDSRGLHEQYF.

This chain connects TRBV9 to TRBJ2-3, with 9 nucleotides matching TRBD1. Germline V lookup: CDR1 SGDLS, CDR2 YYNGEE. After removal of 4 bases from V and 6 bases from J, the junction contained 6 bases not matched to a gene. The CDR3 sequence is 14 residues long. CDR3 loop: CASSTGTGRDTQYF. The DNA of the CDR3 is TGTGCCAGCAGCACGGGGACAGGGAGGGATACGCAGTATTTT.

This chain links TRBV4-1 with TRBJ1-1; D remains ambiguous. Trimming took 6 bases from V and 1 from J, leaving 12 bases between them. CDR1 and CDR2 from the germline V gene are MGHRA and YSYEKL. The length of the CDR3 is 14 residues. The CDR3 DNA reads TGCGCCAGCAGAAAACTAGGGTCGAACACTGAAGCTTTCTTT. This gives the protein CASRKLGSNTEAFF.

This sequence joins TRBV30 and TRBJ1-3; D remains unclear. V was pared by 6 bases and J by 0 bases, with 9 bases between. CDR3 size: 13 residues. Germline CDR1 reads GTSNPN; CDR2 reads SVGIG (reference sequence). CDR3 residues: CACSFVSGNTIYF. CDR3 coding DNA: TGTGCCTGCAGCTTCGTCTCTGGAAACACCATATATTTT.

This chain connects TRBV11-2 to TRBJ2-1; 7 bases line up with TRBD1. The CDR3 covers 13 residues. V trimming: 5 bases; J trimming: 4 bases; junction bases outside the gene matches: 2. Germline V gene lookup returns CDR1 SGHAT and CDR2 FQNNGV. CDR3 residues: CASSPGQYNEQFF. CDR3 sequence (DNA): TGTGCCAGCAGCCCGGGACAGTACAATGAGCAGTTCTTC.

CDR3 loop: CAWRLTDSNYGYTF. The CDR3 DNA follows: TGTGCCTGGAGACTGACGGATTCTAACTATGGCTACACCTTC. V gene TRBV30 combines with J gene TRBJ1-2; no clear D. The CDR3 extends over 14 amino acids. Trimming stripped 3 bases from V and 0 bases from J, with 11 bases between. Germline V CDR1 and CDR2: GTSNPN, SVGIG (reference sequence).

The V gene is TRBV28, the J gene TRBJ2-7, with D tentatively TRBD1 or TRBD2 (5 bases each). The V end was cut by 6 bases, the J end by 0 bases, with 15 bases between. The CDR3 is made up of 15 amino acids. Germline V gene lookup returns CDR1 MDHEN and CDR2 SYDVKM. The CDR3 nucleotides are TGTGCCAGCAGCTCCGGGACCTCGGGCTCCTACGAGCAGTACTTC. The encoded protein is CASSSGTSGSYEQYF.

A single count supports this clone. V is TRBV9 and J is TRBJ2-4; maybe TRBD2 (5 bases). Trimming cost V 1 base and J 6 bases, with 14 bases left between them. The CDR3 spans 15 residues. Looked up from germline, CDR1 is SGDLS and CDR2 is YYNGEE. This CDR3 reads CASSVRGGGANIQYF. Here the CDR3 DNA reads TGTGCCAGCAGCGTACGCGGAGGCGGAGCAAACATTCAGTACTTC.

The chain is built from TRBV27 and TRBJ1-2; 7 bases are a match to TRBD1. The length of the CDR3 is 12 residues. J lost 8 bases, V lost 2 bases, and 2 bases had no gene match. Germline V gene data show CDR1 as MNHEY and CDR2 as SMNVEV (reference sequence). The DNA for the CDR3 is TGTGCCAGCAGTTTAACAGGGGACGGCTACACCTTC. This encodes CASSLTGDGYTF.

The chain joins TRBV4-3 to TRBJ2-7, with D possibly called TRBD1 or TRBD2 (5 bases each). This CDR3 is built from 13 residues. The germline CDR1 and CDR2 sequences are LGHNA and YSLEER. V was clipped by 4 bases and J by 0 bases, with 7 bases between them. The CDR3 DNA reads TGCGCCAGCAGCCGAGGGGTCTCCTACGAGCAGTACTTC. Amino acid sequence: CASSRGVSYEQYF.

The chain is built from TRBV5-6 and TRBJ2-3, with no clear D. The V and J ends lost 0 bases and 5 bases respectively, with 4 bases between them. This CDR3 contains 12 residues. CDR1 and CDR2 (germline): SGHDT, YYEEEE. CDR3 region: CASSLGGDTQYF. CDR3 in DNA: TGTGCCAGCAGCTTGGGGGGAGATACGCAGTATTTT.